Shown below are 26 T cell receptor beta chains from a single sample sequenced in a study of cytotoxic CD8 clonotypes in ibrutinib-treated CLL. Only in-frame clones appear in the TCRdb table, and some are missing; sequencing was by immunoSEQ multiplex PCR. The sample carries 150,000 to 250,000 clones, over 55% recorded once. Sequenced material: PBMCs, taken after 24 months of ibrutinib treatment. The receptors were sampled from a human donor with chronic lymphocytic leukemia.

J is TRBJ2-7 and V is TRBV18; 10 nucleotides match TRBD1. CDR3 length equals 14 residues. With 2 bases clipped from V and 6 bases from J, the junction kept 4 bases outside the gene matches. From germline, CDR1 is KGHSH and CDR2 LQKENI. The CDR3 DNA follows: TGTGCCAGCTCACCATCCGGGACAGGGGTCGAGCAGTACTTC. Its translation: CASSPSGTGVEQYF.

The chain is built from TRBV11-1 and TRBJ2-1, with 14 bases lining up with TRBD2. V shed 5 bases and J 8 bases; nucleotides not matched to a gene: 8. This CDR3 contains 16 residues. Germline V gene sequence: CDR1 SGHAT, CDR2 FQDESV (reference sequence). The CDR3 DNA reads as TGTGCCAGCAGCCCCCGACTAGCGGGAGGGCAGGATGAGCAGTTCTTC. Encoded protein: CASSPRLAGGQDEQFF.

This sequence joins TRBV4-2 and TRBJ2-3; D gene ambiguous. Germline V lookup: CDR1 LGHNA, CDR2 YNFKEQ. The CDR3 runs 12 residues. V was trimmed by 1 base and J by 3 bases, leaving 2 bases between them. CDR3 coding DNA: TGTGCCAGCAGCCAAGTGACAGATACGCAGTATTTT. Amino acid sequence: CASSQVTDTQYF.

V usage is TRBV4-2 and J usage is TRBJ2-1, with unresolved D. The germline CDR1 and CDR2 sequences are LGHNA and YNFKEQ. The CDR3 consists of 14 residues. Between the trimmed V and J ends, which lost 0 bases and 8 bases, there was a span of 11 bases. The chain's CDR3 is CASSQDRTSDEQFF. As DNA, the CDR3 is TGTGCCAGCAGCCAAGATCGAACGTCCGATGAGCAGTTCTTC.

The chain employs TRBV7-2 and TRBJ2-1; tentatively, D is TRBD2 (6 bases). V was cut by 2 bases and J by 4 bases, with 18 bases left in between. The CDR3 is 17 residues long. In germline, CDR1 is SGHTA, CDR2 FQGNSA. In DNA form, the CDR3 reads TGTGCCAGCAGCTTAAAGGTGGGAGGAGGGAAATACAATGAGCAGTTCTTC. This sequence encodes CASSLKVGGGKYNEQFF.

The chain carries TRBV5-1 and TRBJ2-3; D unresolved. Germline V gene lookup returns CDR1 SGHRS and CDR2 YFSETQ. Deletions cut 0 bases from V and 5 bases from J, with 13 bases between. The CDR3 is 15 amino acids. CDR3 DNA sequence: TGCGCCAGCAGCTTGGGGCTAGTAGGGCAAGATACGCAGTATTTT. The encoded protein is CASSLGLVGQDTQYF.

The V gene is TRBV5-1, the J gene TRBJ2-3; D is possibly TRBD1 or TRBD2 (6 bases each). CDR3 length: 16 amino acids. CDR1 and CDR2 from the germline V gene are SGHRS and YFSETQ. V lost 0 bases and J 5 bases, leaving 16 bases between the germline ends. The DNA for the CDR3 is TGCGCCAGCAGCTTGGAAGGGGGGTTGGTTGTAGATACGCAGTATTTT. Protein sequence: CASSLEGGLVVDTQYF.

This chain uses TRBV19 with TRBJ2-1, with TRBD2 as a possible D gene (5 bases). The V and J ends lost 7 bases and 0 bases respectively, with 10 bases between them. This CDR3 spans 14 amino acids. The germline V gene has CDR1 LNHDA and CDR2 SQIVND (reference sequence). CDR3 nucleotides: TGTGCCAGTAACCTGGGGAGCTCCTACAATGAGCAGTTCTTC. Translating it yields CASNLGSSYNEQFF.

The CDR3 spells CATSPGTINTGELFF. The CDR3 DNA is TGTGCCACCAGTCCCGGGACAATTAACACCGGGGAGCTGTTTTTT. This chain uses TRBV15 with TRBJ2-2; possibly TRBD1 for D (6 bases). Trimming stripped 6 bases from V and 2 bases from J, with 13 bases between. The CDR3 sequence is 15 residues long. Germline values: CDR1 LNHNV, CDR2 YYDKDF (reference sequence).

The V and J genes are TRBV9 and TRBJ2-7; the match to TRBD2 covers 7 bases. The CDR3 consists of 14 residues. CDR1 and CDR2 (germline): SGDLS, YYNGEE. V lost 4 bases and J lost 3; bases outside the gene matches: 7. CDR3 sequence: CASSPAGVNYEQYF. CDR3 nucleotides: TGTGCCAGCAGCCCTGCGGGGGTCAACTACGAGCAGTACTTC.

The chain recombines TRBV5-4 with TRBJ1-2; D is undetermined. The CDR3 has 13 amino acids. The germline V and J ends were trimmed by 2 bases and 2 bases, with 7 bases remaining between them. In germline, CDR1 is SGHNT, CDR2 YYREEE (reference sequence). CDR3 coding DNA: TGTGCCAGCAGCTTCGTAGGGAACTATGGCTACACCTTC. Its protein product is CASSFVGNYGYTF.

The rearrangement joins TRBV5-4 to TRBJ2-1; D assignment may be TRBD1 or TRBD2 (6 bases each). Trimming stripped 8 bases from V and 0 bases from J, with 12 bases between. CDR1 and CDR2 from the germline V gene are SGHNT and YYREEE (reference sequence). This CDR3 has 14 residues. The CDR3 region is CARKGGSSYNEQFF. The CDR3 nucleotides read TGTGCCAGGAAAGGGGGGAGCTCCTACAATGAGCAGTTCTTC. The full variable domain, with the rest looked up from reference TRBV5-4 and TRBJ2-1, is ETGVTQSPTHLIKTRGQQVTLRCSSQSGHNTVSWYQQALGQGPQFIFQYYREEENGRGNFPPRFSGLQFPNYSSELNVNALELDDSALYLCARKGGSSYNEQFFGPGTRLTVL.

The V gene is TRBV7-2, the J gene TRBJ1-5; the match to TRBD1 covers 7 bases. The CDR3 is 13 amino acids. Trimming cost V 6 bases and J 2 bases; bases outside gene matches: 1. CDR1 is SGHTA, CDR2 FQGNSA, per germline. The CDR3 here is CASSGTGNQPQHF. The CDR3 DNA is TGTGCCAGCAGTGGGACAGGCAATCAGCCCCAGCATTTT.

The chain uses TRBV5-5 and TRBJ1-5; possible D gene TRBD1, 5 bases. The length of the CDR3 is 16 residues. The germline CDR1 and CDR2 sequences are SGHKS and YYEKEE (reference sequence). V lost 0 bases and J lost 3, with 13 bases in between. For the CDR3, the DNA is TGTGCCAGCAGCTTGGATGGGGGGACGCTCAATCAGCCCCAGCATTTT. Translating it yields CASSLDGGTLNQPQHF.

The J gene is TRBJ2-7, the V gene TRBV4-3; D may be TRBD1 (5 bases). From germline, CDR1 is LGHNA and CDR2 YSLEER. V lost 0 bases and J lost 10, with 16 bases in between. CDR3 size: 14 residues. The CDR3: CASSQEGEYGLQYF. The CDR3 DNA is TGCGCCAGCAGCCAAGAAGGGGAATACGGGCTACAGTACTTC.

This chain joins TRBV28 and TRBJ2-7, with 7 bases identical to TRBD1. Trimming cost V 6 bases and J 7 bases; bases outside gene matches: 9. Germline V gene sequence: CDR1 MDHEN, CDR2 SYDVKM. The CDR3 sequence is 13 residues long. CDR3 protein: CASRLPGGAEQYF. As DNA, the CDR3 is TGTGCCAGCAGATTGCCAGGGGGAGCGGAGCAGTACTTC.

The V and J genes are TRBV7-6 and TRBJ2-1; 14 positions match TRBD2. The CDR3 totals 17 residues. Trimming at V came to 1 base and at J to 5 bases, leaving 4 bases not matched to a gene. CDR1 and CDR2 from the germline V gene are SGHVS and FNYEAQ. In DNA, the CDR3 is TGTGCCAGCAGCTTAGGACTAGCGGGAGGGTTCGACAATGAGCAGTTCTTC. This codes for CASSLGLAGGFDNEQFF.

The gene calls are TRBV7-9 and TRBJ1-2, with 7 bases aligning to TRBD1. Germline-derived CDR1 and CDR2 are SEHNR and FQNEAQ (reference sequence). The CDR3 spans 16 residues. Trimming removed 1 base from V and 5 bases from J; junction bases left unmatched: 10. CDR3 DNA: TGTGCCAGCAGCTTAGAGGGAGACAGGGTTTTGTATGGCTACACCTTC. It is translated as CASSLEGDRVLYGYTF.

This clone was observed once. V usage is TRBV27 and J usage is TRBJ2-1, with no clear D. The CDR3 consists of 12 residues. V was cut by 8 bases and J by 5 bases, with 10 bases left in between. Germline CDR1 and CDR2: MNHEY and SMNVEV (reference sequence). The CDR3 sequence is CASGASDNEQFF. The CDR3 nucleotides read TGTGCCAGCGGTGCCTCTGACAATGAGCAGTTCTTC.

This chain uses TRBV29-1 with TRBJ2-3; D possibly corresponds to TRBD2 (6 bases). Germline lookup yields CDR1 SQVTM and CDR2 ANQGSEA. The V and J ends lost 4 bases and 0 bases respectively, with 14 bases between them. The CDR3 contains 15 residues. The CDR3 nucleotides read TGCAGCGTTGGGAGGGAGCGTACTAGCACAGATACGCAGTATTTT. As protein: CSVGRERTSTDTQYF.

This clone was recorded once. This sequence joins TRBV2 and TRBJ1-4; TRBD1 is a possible D gene (5 bases). Trimming left V 8 bases short and J 7 bases short, with 14 bases between. The germline V gene encodes CDR1 SNHLY and CDR2 FYNNEI. The CDR3 totals 13 residues. This CDR3 is CASSGQGSEKLFF. In nucleotides, the CDR3 is TGTGCCAGCTCAGGCCAGGGCAGTGAAAAACTGTTTTTT. The full variable domain, completed using reference TRBV2 and TRBJ1-4, is EPEVTQTPSHQVTQMGQEVILRCVPISNHLYFYWYRQILGQKVEFLVSFYNNEISEKSEIFDDQFSVERPDGSNFTLKIRSTKLEDSAMYFCASSGQGSEKLFFGSGTQLSVL.

V is TRBV5-6 and J is TRBJ2-1; D gene unclear. Germline V gives CDR1 SGHDT, CDR2 YYEEEE. Trimming removed 0 bases from V and 3 bases from J, with 10 bases in between. The CDR3 totals 15 residues. CDR3 DNA: TGTGCCAGCAGCTTGGGATATGTGGGCTACAATGAGCAGTTCTTC. It is translated as CASSLGYVGYNEQFF.

This rearrangement joins TRBV10-3 to TRBJ1-4; TRBD1 is a possible D gene (5 bases). The CDR3 runs 15 residues. Deletions cut 3 bases from V and 8 bases from J, with 16 bases between. Germline-derived CDR1 and CDR2 are ENHRY and SYGVKD. CDR3 sequence: CAISDGWGGKEKLFF. The CDR3 bases are TGTGCCATCAGTGATGGGTGGGGGGGAAAAGAAAAACTGTTTTTT.

V gene TRBV6-5 combines with J gene TRBJ2-1; 7 positions agree with TRBD1. J lost 12 bases, V lost 2 bases, and 1 base had no gene match. Germline V lookup: CDR1 MNHEY, CDR2 SVGAGI. There are 11 residues in the CDR3. The CDR3 nucleotides are TGTGCCAGCAGTTACGACAGGGTGCAGTTCTTC. Translation: CASSYDRVQFF.

The chain combines TRBV4-3 with TRBJ2-1; no clear D. Trimming stripped 9 bases from V and 0 bases from J, with 9 bases between. The germline V gene encodes CDR1 LGHNA and CDR2 YSLEER. CDR3 length: 13 amino acids. The CDR3 DNA sequence: TGCGCCAGTTCCACTAACTCCTACAATGAGCAGTTCTTC. This codes for CASSTNSYNEQFF.

V is TRBV2 and J is TRBJ2-5; perhaps TRBD2 as D (6 bases). This CDR3 has 13 amino acids. V was clipped by 7 bases and J by 3 bases, with 12 bases between them. Germline CDR1 SNHLY, CDR2 FYNNEI. CDR3 sequence reads: CASNTGREETQYF. The CDR3 DNA reads TGTGCCAGCAATACCGGGAGAGAAGAGACCCAGTACTTC.